This TCR beta chain was recovered during a study of blood T cell repertoires in COVID-19. Data came from immunoSEQ multiplex PCR; TCRdb stores just in-frame clones and leaves some out. The table includes fewer than 250,000 clones, 70% to 85% detected once. A single count supports this clone. The V and J ends lost 6 bases and 4 bases respectively, with 9 bases between them. Germline V CDR1 and CDR2: ENHRY, SYGVKD. CDR3 length: 12 amino acids. The chain is built from TRBV10-3 and TRBJ1-2, with a tentative D call TRBD1 (5 bases). The sequence came from a woman aged 50 to 60 with acute or convalescent COVID-19. Sequencing input: peripheral blood. The CDR3 region has the DNA TGTGCCATCAGGGACAACGGCTATGGCTACACCTTC. This translates into CAIRDNGYGYTF.